The sequence of this TCR beta chain was determined in a study of Graves' ophthalmopathy and Graves' hyperthyroidism. Background on the study: Specimen type is peripheral blood, obtained at initial diagnosis before any treatment.

There are many counts of this clonotype. The antigen is unknown. As diagnostic evidence, clinical symptoms, serum thyroxine, TRAb, thyroid ultrasound and orbital computed tomography were relied upon. The source of the PBMCs was roughly 10 ml of fresh peripheral blood. From germline, CDR1 is SGHRS and CDR2 YFSETQ. The CDR3 spans 16 residues. The V and J ends lost 4 bases and 5 bases respectively, with 18 bases between them. Amplifying from RNA transcripts, the study obtained TCR beta CDR3 regions. The first round was an RT-PCR with HTBI primers, and the second round was a multiplex PCR. Using its own MiXCR run on the multiplex PCR reads, TCRdb lists one record per CDR3 protein. This sample has some 400,000 distinct CDR3 sequences; around 18% occur once, and the top ten carry more than 1.5%. Study results and caveats: At less than 71% sensitivity and approximately 78% specificity, the model predicted progression of the ophthalmopathy.

The chain joins TRBV5-1 to TRBJ2-2, with D possibly called TRBD1 or TRBD2 (6 bases each). The sequenced sample consisted of peripheral blood. This sequence was found in a woman younger than 35 with Graves' ophthalmopathy. The CDR3 coding sequence is TGCGCCAGCAGCCCAGGTGGGGGGCGTAGTACCGGGGAGCTGTTTTTT. Translated, it gives CASSPGGGRSTGELFF. The whole variable domain, remainder taken from reference TRBV5-1 and TRBJ2-2, is KAGVTQTPRYLIKTRGQQVTLSCSPISGHRSVSWYQQTPGQGLQFLFEYFSETQRNKGNFPGRFSGRQFSNSRSEMNVSTLELGDSALYLCASSPGGGRSTGELFFGEGSRLTVL.